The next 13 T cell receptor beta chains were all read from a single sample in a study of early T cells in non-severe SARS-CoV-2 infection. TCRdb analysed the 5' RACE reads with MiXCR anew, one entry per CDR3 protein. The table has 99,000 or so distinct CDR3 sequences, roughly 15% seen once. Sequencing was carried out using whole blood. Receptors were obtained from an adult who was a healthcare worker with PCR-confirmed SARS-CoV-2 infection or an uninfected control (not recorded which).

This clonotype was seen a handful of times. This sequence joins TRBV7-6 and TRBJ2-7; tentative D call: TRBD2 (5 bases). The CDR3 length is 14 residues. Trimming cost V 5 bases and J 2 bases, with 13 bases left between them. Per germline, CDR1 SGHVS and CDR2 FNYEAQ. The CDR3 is CASSPNPGTYEQYF. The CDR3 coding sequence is TGTGCCAGCAGCCCTAACCCCGGGACCTACGAGCAGTACTTC.

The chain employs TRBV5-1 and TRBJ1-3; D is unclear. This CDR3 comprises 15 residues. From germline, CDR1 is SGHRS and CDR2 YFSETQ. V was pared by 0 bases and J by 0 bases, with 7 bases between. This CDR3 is CASSLGGNSGNTIYF. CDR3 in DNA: TGCGCCAGCAGCTTGGGCGGCAACTCTGGAAACACCATATATTTT.

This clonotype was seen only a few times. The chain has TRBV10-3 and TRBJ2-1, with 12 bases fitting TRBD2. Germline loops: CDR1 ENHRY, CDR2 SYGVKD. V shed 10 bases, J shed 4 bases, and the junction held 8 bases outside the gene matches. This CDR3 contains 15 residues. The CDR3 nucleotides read TGTGCCAGCCAGACTAGCGGGGGCCCTTACAATGAGCAGTTCTTC. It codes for CASQTSGGPYNEQFF.

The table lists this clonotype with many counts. The CDR3 region is CSATRDLSYEQYF. As DNA, the CDR3 is TGCAGTGCAACACGGGATCTCTCCTACGAGCAGTACTTC. The chain has TRBV20-1 and TRBJ2-7; tentatively, D is TRBD2 (5 bases). The V gene lost 6 bases and the J gene lost 0 bases, with 12 bases spanning the gap. The CDR3 has 13 amino acids. The germline V gene has CDR1 DFQATT and CDR2 SNEGSKA (reference sequence).

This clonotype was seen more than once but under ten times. The CDR3 here is CASSYSSQSGYNEQFF. The CDR3 coding sequence is TGTGCCAGCAGTTACTCGTCCCAATCCGGATACAATGAGCAGTTCTTC. This chain links TRBV6-2 or TRBV6-3 with TRBJ2-1; unclear D gene. The CDR3 is 16 amino acids. Germline CDR1 is MNHEY and CDR2 is SVGEGT. V dropped 0 bases and J dropped 4 bases, with 13 bases sitting between them.

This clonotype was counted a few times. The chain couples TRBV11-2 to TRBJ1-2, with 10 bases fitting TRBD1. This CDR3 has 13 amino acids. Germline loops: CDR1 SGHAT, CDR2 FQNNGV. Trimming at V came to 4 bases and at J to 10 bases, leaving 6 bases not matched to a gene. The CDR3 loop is CASSSAGQGSYTF. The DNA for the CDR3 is TGTGCCAGCAGCTCAGCGGGACAGGGGTCCTACACCTTC.

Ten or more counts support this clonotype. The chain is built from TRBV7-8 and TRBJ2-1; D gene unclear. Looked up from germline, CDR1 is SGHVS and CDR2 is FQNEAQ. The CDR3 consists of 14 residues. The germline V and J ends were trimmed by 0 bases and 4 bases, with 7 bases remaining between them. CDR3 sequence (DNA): TGTGCCAGCAGCTTAGCCTCCGAGTACAATGAGCAGTTCTTC. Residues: CASSLASEYNEQFF.

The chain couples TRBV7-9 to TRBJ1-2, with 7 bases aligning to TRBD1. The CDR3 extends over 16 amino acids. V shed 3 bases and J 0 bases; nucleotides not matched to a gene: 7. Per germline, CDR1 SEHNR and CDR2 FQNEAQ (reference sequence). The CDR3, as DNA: TGTGCCAGCAGCTTCCGGGACAGATACGCTAACTATGGCTACACCTTC. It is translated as CASSFRDRYANYGYTF.

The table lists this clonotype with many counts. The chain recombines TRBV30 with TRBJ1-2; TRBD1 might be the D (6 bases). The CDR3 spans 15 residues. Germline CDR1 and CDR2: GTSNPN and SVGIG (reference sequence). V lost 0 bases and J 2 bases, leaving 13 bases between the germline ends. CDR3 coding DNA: TGTGCCTGGAGTGTAGGGGGGACGGGGAACTATGGCTACACCTTC. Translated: CAWSVGGTGNYGYTF.

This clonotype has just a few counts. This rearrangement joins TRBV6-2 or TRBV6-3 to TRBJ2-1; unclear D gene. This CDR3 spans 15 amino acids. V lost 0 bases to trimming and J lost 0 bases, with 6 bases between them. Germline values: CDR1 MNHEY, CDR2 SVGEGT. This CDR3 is CASSYSRSSYNEQFF. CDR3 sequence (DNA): TGTGCCAGCAGTTACTCGAGGAGCTCCTACAATGAGCAGTTCTTC.

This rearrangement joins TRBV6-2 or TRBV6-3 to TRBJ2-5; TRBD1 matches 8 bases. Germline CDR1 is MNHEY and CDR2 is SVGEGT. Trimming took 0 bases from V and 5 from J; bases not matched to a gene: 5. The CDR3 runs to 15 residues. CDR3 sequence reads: CASSYSRQGRETQYF. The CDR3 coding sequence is TGTGCCAGCAGTTACTCCCGACAGGGGAGGGAGACCCAGTACTTC.

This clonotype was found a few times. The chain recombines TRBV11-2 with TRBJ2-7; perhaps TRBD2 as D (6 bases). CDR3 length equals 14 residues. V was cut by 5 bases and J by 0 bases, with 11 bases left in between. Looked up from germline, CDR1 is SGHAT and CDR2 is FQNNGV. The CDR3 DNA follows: TGTGCCAGCAGCCCACCCGGGAGCTCCTACGAGCAGTACTTC. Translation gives CASSPPGSSYEQYF.

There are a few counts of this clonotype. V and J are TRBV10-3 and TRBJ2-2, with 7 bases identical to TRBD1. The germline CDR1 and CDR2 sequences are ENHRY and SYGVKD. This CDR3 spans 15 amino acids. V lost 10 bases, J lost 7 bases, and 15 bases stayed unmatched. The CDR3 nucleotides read TGTGCCACCAATGCCGGGACAGAGAACGGCGGGGAGCTGTTTTTT. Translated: CATNAGTENGGELFF.